The following is a T cell receptor beta chain sequence with its context. The antigen is undetermined. These data come from a study of shared clonotypes between healthy human individuals. Across the study: Serving as donors were two women and three men, whose ages spanned 18 to 49. Study conclusions and caveats: Clonotypes not shared had lower generation probabilities than those common to all four donors. Compared with memory subsets, naive subsets generally had larger estimated richness. An expected dependence of interdonor clonotype sharing on sequencing depth was noted.

TCRdb's table, derived via immunoSEQ multiplex PCR, lists solely in-frame clones and lacks some. This table has some 1.5 million clones, around 97% appearing once. This clonotype was obtained from a man aged 30-40 years in good health. The sample comprised naive CD4+ T cells sorted from blood. The subset: CD45RA+ positively selected.

The CDR3 bases are TGCGCCAGCAGCTTGGGAGGTGGCTACACCTTC. It yields the protein CASSLGGGYTF. The rearrangement uses TRBV5-1 and TRBJ1-2; the D is unclear. Germline V gives CDR1 SGHRS, CDR2 YFSETQ. CDR3 length: 11 amino acids. Trimming took 0 bases from V and 7 from J, leaving 4 bases between them.